The entry that follows covers one T cell receptor (beta chain) sequence. CDR3 length: 14 amino acids. Looked up from germline, CDR1 is SGDLS and CDR2 is YYNGEE. J lost 7 bases, V lost 0 bases, and 4 bases had no gene match. Only in-frame clones appear in the TCRdb table, and some are missing; sequencing was by immunoSEQ multiplex PCR. In the table there are over 200,000 clones, over 75% of which are singletons. The sample comes from a study of blood T cell repertoires in COVID-19. The chain uses TRBV9 and TRBJ1-2; 9 nucleotides match TRBD1. The clonotype originates from a woman in her forties with acute or convalescent COVID-19. Sequencing was done on a sample of peripheral blood. CDR3 protein: CASSVEDRGVGYTF. The CDR3 bases are TGTGCCAGCAGCGTAGAGGACAGGGGAGTTGGCTACACCTTC.